Following are 20 T cell receptor beta chains from one sample sequenced in a study of T cells in Graves' hyperthyroidism and ophthalmopathy. The TCR beta CDR3 regions underwent amplification using RNA transcripts as the source. First-round RT-PCR of the TCR CDR3 relied on the HTBI primer set. TCRdb reanalysed the multiplex PCR reads using MiXCR and keeps one entry per CDR3 protein. Of roughly 100,000 distinct CDR3 sequences listed, about half are singletons. The sequencing sample was made of blood. These receptor sequences come from a man aged 35-49 years with Graves' hyperthyroidism.

This clonotype came up once. V gene TRBV5-1 combines with J gene TRBJ1-1, with D perhaps TRBD1 (6 bases). Germline-derived CDR1 and CDR2 are SGHRS and YFSETQ. CDR3 length: 14 residues. Trimming took 0 bases from V and 5 from J, leaving 11 bases between them. The CDR3 sequence: CASSLEQGGTEAFF. For the CDR3, the DNA is TGCGCCAGCAGCTTGGAACAGGGTGGGACTGAAGCTTTCTTT.

As regards this clonotype: One end of the junction is discordant with germline, which a read error may explain. The rearrangement joins TRBV30 to TRBJ1-1, with D perhaps matching TRBD1 (6 bases). In germline, CDR1 is GTSNPN, CDR2 SVGIG (reference sequence). The CDR3 extends over 11 amino acids. CDR3 amino acids: CAWSTGSEACF. CDR3 DNA sequence: TGTGCCTGGAGCACAGGGAGTGAAGCTTGCTTT.

This clonotype appeared many times. The gene calls are TRBV7-6 and TRBJ2-5, with no clear D. Germline values: CDR1 SGHVS, CDR2 FNYEAQ. The CDR3 loop spans 13 amino acids. V was pared by 6 bases and J by 1 base, with 9 bases between. CDR3 residues: CASRPSAQETQYF. As DNA, the CDR3 is TGTGCCAGCAGACCCAGCGCCCAAGAGACCCAGTACTTC.

V gene TRBV29-1 combines with J gene TRBJ2-1; 7 bases are a match to TRBD2. The CDR3 has 16 residues. Looked up from germline, CDR1 is SQVTM and CDR2 is ANQGSEA. Unmatched junction bases numbered 9, after V lost 2 bases and J lost 2 bases. In nucleotides, the CDR3 is TGCAGCGTTGAACCCTACCTAACTAGCGCCTACAATGAGCAGTTCTTC. Protein: CSVEPYLTSAYNEQFF.

In regard to this clonotype: The DNA is omitted, as the CDR3 cannot be located on it reliably, and the CDR3 follows TCRdb's listing. The CDR3 protein is CASSEGGFRWYEQYFGPGGYEQYF. The chain joins TRBV2 to TRBJ2-7; the D call TRBD2 from the table was never checked on the DNA. In germline, CDR1 is SNHLY, CDR2 FYNNEI. Termini included, the CDR3 measures 24 amino acids.

Notes on this clonotype: It is likely a read error, because the conserved phenylalanine at the end of the CDR3 is missing. The limits of the CDR3 on the DNA are not certain, so only TCRdb's listed CDR3 is given. This rearrangement joins TRBV12-3 or TRBV12-4 to TRBJ1-1; the table assigns TRBD1, which was not confirmed against the DNA. The CDR3 is 8 residues long, ends included. The CDR3 loop reads CASSPDRV.

Note on this clonotype: This may arise from a read error, as a much more abundant clone is one base away. The chain recombines TRBV5-5 with TRBJ2-1; D is tentatively TRBD1 or TRBD2 (6 bases each). Germline values: CDR1 SGHKS, CDR2 YYEKEE (reference sequence). CDR3 length: 15 residues. Trimming removed 0 bases from V and 5 bases from J, with 12 bases in between. This CDR3 is CASSLGRGADNEQFF. In nucleotides, the CDR3 is TGTGCCAGCAGCTTGGGGAGGGGGGCCGACAATGAGCAGTTCTTC.

V is TRBV7-9 and J is TRBJ2-7, with 9 nucleotides matching TRBD2. The V gene end was trimmed by 2 bases and the J gene end by 0 bases; junction bases not matched to a gene: 5. Germline CDR1 SEHNR, CDR2 FQNEAQ (reference sequence). The CDR3 has 16 amino acids. The CDR3 DNA sequence: TGTGCCAGCAGCTTACGCGGGAGGGACTTCTCCTACGAGCAGTACTTC. It specifies CASSLRGRDFSYEQYF. The full variable domain, in which reference TRBV7-9 and TRBJ2-7 provide the parts outside the CDR3, is DTGVSQNPRHKITKRGQNVTFRCDPISEHNRLYWYRQTLGQGPEFLTYFQNEAQLEKSRLLSDRFSAERPKGSFSTLEIQRTEQGDSAMYLCASSLRGRDFSYEQYFGPGTRLTVT.

This chain links TRBV7-3 with TRBJ2-4; 13 bases match TRBD2. This CDR3 contains 21 residues. V lost 5 bases, J lost 2 bases, and 18 bases stayed unmatched. Germline V gene sequence: CDR1 SGHTA, CDR2 FQGTGA. CDR3 residues: CASSPTSGGAFLIPTKNIQYF. For the CDR3, the DNA is TGTGCCAGCAGCCCAACTAGCGGGGGGGCCTTCTTGATCCCGACCAAAAACATTCAGTACTTC.

This clonotype was observed many times. The rearrangement links TRBV6-4 to TRBJ2-2; 9 bases match TRBD1. V lost 7 bases to trimming and J lost 1 base; unmatched junction nucleotides: 4. This CDR3 is built from 15 residues. Germline CDR1 and CDR2: MRHNA and SNTAGT. The CDR3 nucleotides are TGTGCCAGCACCCGGACAGGGGAGAACACCGGGGAGCTGTTTTTT. It is translated as CASTRTGENTGELFF.

This clonotype showed up just a few times. This chain joins TRBV6-6 and TRBJ1-2; D unclear. The CDR3 has 15 residues. The V end lost 7 bases, the J end lost 8 bases, and 23 bases lay between the germline ends. Looked up from germline, CDR1 is MNHNY and CDR2 is SVGAGI (reference sequence). CDR3 in DNA: TGTGCCAGCACATTCTCCGGGAGGTTAAAGGAAGGCTACACCTTC. Encoded protein: CASTFSGRLKEGYTF.

This clonotype appeared many times. The genes are TRBV7-9 and TRBJ2-1, with D perhaps assigned TRBD1 or TRBD2 (6 bases each). The CDR3 consists of 16 residues. Trimming took 1 base from V and 7 from J, leaving 17 bases between them. Germline V gives CDR1 SEHNR, CDR2 FQNEAQ (reference sequence). The CDR3 DNA follows: TGTGCCAGCAGCTTAGACGGAGGGGGGCGCCGGAATGAGCAGTTCTTC. Its protein is CASSLDGGGRRNEQFF.

This clonotype was seen many times. The V and J genes are TRBV5-1 and TRBJ2-1; tentatively, D is TRBD1 (6 bases). Looked up from germline, CDR1 is SGHRS and CDR2 is YFSETQ. With 2 bases removed from V and 5 bases from J, the gap between germline ends came to 8 bases. The CDR3 runs to 13 residues. The CDR3, as DNA: TGCGCCAGCAGCTTTCGGACAGACAATGAGCAGTTCTTC. This sequence encodes CASSFRTDNEQFF. The variable domain in full, completed from reference TRBV5-1 and TRBJ2-1, reads KAGVTQTPRYLIKTRGQQVTLSCSPISGHRSVSWYQQTPGQGLQFLFEYFSETQRNKGNFPGRFSGRQFSNSRSEMNVSTLELGDSALYLCASSFRTDNEQFFGPGTRLTVL.

V gene TRBV10-3 combines with J gene TRBJ2-7; TRBD1 matches 7 bases. The CDR3 loop spans 14 amino acids. Germline CDR1 is ENHRY and CDR2 is SYGVKD. Germline trimming cut 4 bases from V and 4 bases from J; bases unmatched to any gene: 7. The CDR3 region has the DNA TGTGCCATCAGTGCAAAGGGGACAGTTTACGAGCAGTACTTC. It codes for CAISAKGTVYEQYF.

The gene calls are TRBV9 and TRBJ2-2; perhaps TRBD2 as D (6 bases). Germline V gives CDR1 SGDLS, CDR2 YYNGEE. With 0 bases removed from V and 0 bases from J, the gap between germline ends came to 9 bases. The CDR3 consists of 16 residues. Here the CDR3 DNA reads TGTGCCAGCAGCGTAGTTGGAGGGCCGAACACCGGGGAGCTGTTTTTT. Translation: CASSVVGGPNTGELFF.

This clonotype was detected ten times or more. The chain has TRBV14 and TRBJ1-1, with a tentative D call TRBD1 (6 bases). CDR3 length: 14 amino acids. V lost 4 bases, J lost 3 bases, and 12 bases lay in between. The germline V gene has CDR1 SGHDN and CDR2 FVKESK. CDR3 DNA: TGTGCCAGCAGCCGACAGGACTTATACACTGAAGCTTTCTTT. Translation: CASSRQDLYTEAFF. The variable domain in full, completed from reference TRBV14 and TRBJ1-1, reads EAGVTQFPSHSVIEKGQTVTLRCDPISGHDNLYWYRRVMGKEIKFLLHFVKESKQDESGMPNNRFLAERTGGTYSTLKVQPAELEDSGVYFCASSRQDLYTEAFFGQGTRLTVV.

The CDR3 is CASSYLGSGELFF. The CDR3 region has the DNA TGTGCCAGCAGTTACTTGGGGAGCGGGGAGCTGTTTTTT. This chain uses TRBV6-2 or TRBV6-3 with TRBJ2-2; a weak D match, TRBD2 (5 bases). Trimming removed 1 base at V and 7 bases at J, with 7 bases between. Germline CDR1 reads MNHEY; CDR2 reads SVGEGT. This CDR3 region has 13 residues.

The V gene is TRBV7-2, the J gene TRBJ2-1; tentative D call: TRBD1 (6 bases). V dropped 8 bases and J dropped 4 bases, with 18 bases sitting between them. The germline CDR1 and CDR2 sequences are SGHTA and FQGNSA. The CDR3 length is 15 residues. The CDR3 DNA follows: TGTGCCAGCCTCCCCCTTACAGGGAGTTACAATGAGCAGTTCTTC. This encodes CASLPLTGSYNEQFF.

The chain links TRBV6-4 to TRBJ1-4; D uncertain. CDR1 and CDR2 (germline): MRHNA, SNTAGT. V lost 3 bases to trimming and J lost 6 bases, with 14 bases between them. This CDR3 spans 15 amino acids. The CDR3 loop is CASSESVSTDEKLFF. DNA for the CDR3: TGTGCCAGCAGTGAATCCGTTAGCACAGATGAAAAACTGTTTTTT.

This clonotype was counted at least ten times. The genes are TRBV15 and TRBJ2-1; 12 bases align to TRBD2. CDR3 length: 14 amino acids. Germline-derived CDR1 and CDR2 are LNHNV and YYDKDF (reference sequence). Losses at the gene ends were 3 bases for V and 7 bases for J; bases not matched to a gene: 1. Here the CDR3 DNA reads TGTGCCACCAGCAGGACTAGCGGGGGAAATGAGCAGTTCTTC. Encoded protein: CATSRTSGGNEQFF.